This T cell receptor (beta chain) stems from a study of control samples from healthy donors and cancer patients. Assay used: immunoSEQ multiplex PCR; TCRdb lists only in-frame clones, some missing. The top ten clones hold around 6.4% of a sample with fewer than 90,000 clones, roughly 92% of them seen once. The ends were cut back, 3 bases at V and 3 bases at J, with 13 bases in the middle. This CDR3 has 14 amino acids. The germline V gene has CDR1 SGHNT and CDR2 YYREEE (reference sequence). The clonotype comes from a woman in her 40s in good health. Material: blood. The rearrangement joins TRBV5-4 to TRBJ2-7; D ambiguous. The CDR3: CASSSDTKFYEQYF. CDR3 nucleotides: TGTGCCAGCAGCTCCGACACGAAATTCTACGAGCAGTACTTC.